Detailed here is one T cell receptor (beta chain). Its target is unknown. The data were taken from a study of shared clonotypes between healthy human individuals. Across the study: The study enrolled a couple of women and a few men aged 18 to 49.

Study-level results: The donor pool, a small one, limited the genetic and exposure-history diversity represented. Specimens sampled were limited to blood, with tissue repertoires likely differing.

The protocol was immunoSEQ multiplex PCR, while the TCRdb copy is restricted to in-frame clones and leaves out a portion. The data show a few hundred thousand clones, 79% seen once. This CDR3 spans 14 amino acids. Germline lookup yields CDR1 SGHNT and CDR2 YYREEE (reference sequence). The V and J ends lost 0 bases and 3 bases respectively, with 10 bases between them. V gene TRBV5-4 combines with J gene TRBJ2-7; D uncertain. What was sequenced was PBMCs. The sequence was collected from a woman between 40 and 50 years old in good health. Some clones in this sample may be carry-over from other donors' samples. CDR3 residues: CASSLAQRDYEQYF. CDR3 DNA sequence: TGTGCCAGCAGCTTGGCTCAGAGAGACTACGAGCAGTACTTC.